This entry lists 31 T cell receptor beta chains sequenced from one sample in a study of cytomegalovirus exposure and HLA in healthy donors. Amplification used 60 Vbeta primers and 13 Jbeta primers. This table comes from immunoSEQ multiplex PCR, and its TCRdb copy is limited to in-frame clones, with some not included. The data contain roughly 130,000 clones, 70% to 75% of them seen just once; the ten biggest clones take up roughly 1.3%. Material for sequencing was PBMCs. The receptors were sampled from a woman in her forties in good health and CMV-seronegative.

This clone occurred a few times. The CDR3 sequence: CASSAEQFF. The CDR3 DNA reads TGTGCCAGCAGTGCGGAGCAGTTCTTC. The rearrangement joins TRBV6-1 to TRBJ2-1; the D is unclear. Per germline, CDR1 MNHNS and CDR2 SASEGT. The CDR3 contains 9 residues. V was cut by 4 bases and J by 10 bases, with 2 bases left in between.

V usage is TRBV5-4 and J usage is TRBJ2-3, with TRBD2 as a possible D gene (7 bases). CDR3 length: 15 amino acids. Trimming removed 4 bases at V and 5 bases at J, with 17 bases between. Germline assignment: CDR1 SGHNT and CDR2 YYREEE (reference sequence). The CDR3 spells CASSPSLGGLDTQYF. The CDR3 DNA follows: TGTGCCAGCAGCCCATCTCTGGGGGGGCTAGATACGCAGTATTTT. Looking up the rest from reference TRBV5-4 and TRBJ2-3 gives the full variable domain: ETGVTQSPTHLIKTRGQQVTLRCSSQSGHNTVSWYQQALGQGPQFIFQYYREEENGRGNFPPRFSGLQFPNYSSELNVNALELDDSALYLCASSPSLGGLDTQYFGPGTRLTVL.

This chain joins TRBV5-1 and TRBJ2-6; 8 nucleotides match TRBD1. Trimming removed 3 bases from V and 0 bases from J; junction bases left unmatched: 5. The CDR3 loop spans 17 amino acids. Germline CDR1 and CDR2: SGHRS and YFSETQ. The CDR3 region is CASSSGGQGSGANVLTF. The DNA of the CDR3 is TGCGCCAGCAGCTCCGGCGGACAGGGCTCTGGGGCCAACGTCCTGACTTTC.

The chain joins TRBV4-3 to TRBJ2-5; no clear D. Trimming left V 1 base short and J 4 bases short, with 7 bases between. The CDR3 covers 13 residues. Germline CDR1 LGHNA, CDR2 YSLEER. CDR3 sequence: CASSQAFGETQYF. In DNA form, the CDR3 reads TGCGCCAGCAGCCAAGCCTTCGGAGAGACCCAGTACTTC.

This rearrangement joins TRBV15 to TRBJ2-7, with 11 bases lining up with TRBD2. V shed 3 bases, J shed 6 bases, and the junction held 19 bases outside the gene matches. Looked up from germline, CDR1 is LNHNV and CDR2 is YYDKDF (reference sequence). The CDR3 consists of 19 residues. CDR3: CATSSGFYGTSGLRGEQYV. The CDR3 DNA follows: TGTGCCACCAGCAGTGGGTTTTATGGGACTAGCGGACTCAGGGGCGAGCAGTACGTC.

This clone was counted a few times. V usage is TRBV6-5 and J usage is TRBJ1-1; D is unresolved. The CDR3 totals 11 residues. V dropped 3 bases and J dropped 7 bases, with 6 bases sitting between them. Germline loops: CDR1 MNHEY, CDR2 SVGAGI. The CDR3 DNA follows: TGTGCCAGCAGTTATCAACATGAAGCTTTCTTT. Amino acid sequence: CASSYQHEAFF.

The CDR3 nucleotides read TGTGCCAGCAGCTTGAACAGGGGGGCCCGAGGGGACACCGGGGAGCTGTTTTTT. Amino acids: CASSLNRGARGDTGELFF. The V and J genes are TRBV5-4 and TRBJ2-2; TRBD1 matches at 8 bases. Germline CDR1 SGHNT, CDR2 YYREEE (reference sequence). Trimming took 1 base from V and 3 from J; bases not matched to a gene: 11. CDR3 length: 18 residues.

J is TRBJ2-7 and V is TRBV28; perhaps TRBD2 as D (6 bases). The CDR3 loop spans 14 amino acids. The germline CDR1 and CDR2 sequences are MDHEN and SYDVKM. Between the trimmed V and J ends, which lost 6 bases and 4 bases, there was a span of 16 bases. The CDR3 DNA is TGTGCCAGCAGCGGCGGGGATCTTTGGTACGAGCAGTACGTC. Translation: CASSGGDLWYEQYV.

The rearrangement joins TRBV18 to TRBJ1-2, with 7 bases matching TRBD1. Trimming at V came to 0 bases and at J to 3 bases, leaving 4 bases not matched to a gene. CDR1 is KGHSH, CDR2 LQKENI, per germline. The CDR3 is 15 amino acids. The CDR3 reads CASSPPTGPDYGYTF. In nucleotides, the CDR3 is TGTGCCAGCTCACCACCGACAGGGCCCGACTATGGCTACACCTTC.

This clone was seen a handful of times. This chain uses TRBV7-6 with TRBJ2-5; 7 nucleotides agree with TRBD1. With 6 bases clipped from V and 0 bases from J, the junction kept 10 bases outside the gene matches. Germline lookup yields CDR1 SGHVS and CDR2 FNYEAQ. The CDR3 runs 16 residues. The CDR3 DNA reads TGTGCCAGCAGTGGACAGGCCAATTTTGACCAAGAGACCCAGTACTTC. Its translation: CASSGQANFDQETQYF.

This chain joins TRBV27 and TRBJ2-7; TRBD2 matches 10 bases. The CDR3 runs 14 residues. The V gene's germline CDR1 is MNHEY and CDR2 SMNVEV (reference sequence). V shed 6 bases, J shed 1 base, and the junction held 3 bases outside the gene matches. The CDR3 here is CASRRTSGSYEQYV. Written as DNA, the CDR3 is TGTGCCAGCAGGAGGACTAGCGGATCCTACGAGCAGTACGTC.

The chain couples TRBV4-1 to TRBJ2-7, with a possible D match to TRBD2 (7 bases). The CDR3 is 17 amino acids. Germline V CDR1 and CDR2: MGHRA, YSYEKL. V lost 4 bases, J lost 5 bases, and 24 bases lay in between. CDR3 in DNA: TGCGCCAGCAGCCTCAGGACGGGGGGCCCGACTACAGACGAGCAGTACTTC. This sequence encodes CASSLRTGGPTTDEQYF.

The J gene is TRBJ1-5, the V gene TRBV5-6; 8 positions match TRBD1. Trimming removed 4 bases from V and 4 bases from J; junction bases left unmatched: 7. CDR3 length: 15 amino acids. Germline V CDR1 and CDR2: SGHDT, YYEEEE. CDR3 sequence reads: CASSRDRGFNQPQHF. The DNA for the CDR3 is TGTGCCAGCAGCAGAGACAGGGGTTTTAATCAGCCCCAGCATTTT.

In this sample, this clone turned up a few times. V is TRBV6-5 and J is TRBJ1-2; TRBD1 is a possible D gene (6 bases). Germline V gives CDR1 MNHEY, CDR2 SVGAGI. V was cut by 0 bases and J by 4 bases, with 12 bases left in between. The CDR3 sequence is 15 residues long. The CDR3 nucleotides read TGTGCCAGCAGTTACTCGTCTACAGGGACCTATGGCTACACCTTC. Translated, it gives CASSYSSTGTYGYTF.

V gene TRBV5-6 combines with J gene TRBJ1-6, with D possibly TRBD1 on 5 matching bases. V shed 4 bases and J shed 10 bases, with 18 bases lying between them. CDR1 is SGHDT, CDR2 YYEEEE, per germline. The CDR3 extends over 15 amino acids. The CDR3 DNA sequence: TGTGCCAGCAGCATCAGGGAACGTGGATACTCACCCCTCCACTTT. This sequence encodes CASSIRERGYSPLHF.

The V call is TRBV10-3, the J call TRBJ1-2; TRBD1 might be the D (6 bases). Trimming pared 2 bases from V and 4 bases from J, leaving 8 bases between. From germline, CDR1 is ENHRY and CDR2 SYGVKD. The CDR3 length is 13 residues. The CDR3 loop reads CAISETGPYGYTF. CDR3 bases: TGTGCCATCAGTGAGACAGGGCCCTATGGCTACACCTTC.

J is TRBJ1-4 and V is TRBV14, with 7 positions matching TRBD1. CDR1 is SGHDN and CDR2 is FVKESK in the germline V gene. The CDR3 has 12 amino acids. The trim removed 4 bases at V and 13 bases at J, leaving 6 bases unmatched. The CDR3 DNA reads as TGTGCCAGCAGCCCATGGACAGGAGGACTGTTTTTT. This sequence encodes CASSPWTGGLFF.

The rearrangement links TRBV7-9 to TRBJ2-7, with 7 bases fitting TRBD1. This CDR3 has 14 residues. Per germline, CDR1 SEHNR and CDR2 FQNEAQ (reference sequence). The CDR3 DNA sequence: TGTTCCAGCAGCTCCTGGGACAGACCCTACGAGCAGTACGTC. This encodes CSSSSWDRPYEQYV.

This clone was recorded once. This chain connects TRBV5-6 to TRBJ2-1; TRBD1 matches 7 bases. The CDR3 sequence is 14 residues long. CDR1 SGHDT and CDR2 YYEEEE come from the germline V gene. The V segment lost 2 bases and the J segment 5 bases; nucleotides outside the gene matches: 4. The CDR3 bases are TGTGCCAGCAGCTTCGTAGGGACAGACAATGAGCAGTTCTTC. Its translation: CASSFVGTDNEQFF.

The chain is built from TRBV7-9 and TRBJ1-4; unclear D gene. CDR1 SEHNR and CDR2 FQNEAQ come from the germline V gene (reference sequence). The CDR3 is 14 amino acids. Trimming removed 3 bases from V and 5 bases from J, with 10 bases in between. The CDR3 reads CASSLGSRNEKLFF. CDR3 nucleotides: TGTGCCAGCAGCTTGGGCAGCAGGAATGAAAAACTGTTTTTT.

V and J are TRBV7-6 and TRBJ1-6; D might be TRBD1 (5 bases). From germline, CDR1 is SGHVS and CDR2 FNYEAQ. The CDR3 has 17 residues. V dropped 4 bases and J dropped 5 bases, with 18 bases sitting between them. The CDR3 here is CASSSRGAGQNNSPLHF. The CDR3 bases are TGTGCCAGCAGCTCACGCGGCGCAGGGCAAAATAATTCACCCCTCCACTTT. The whole variable domain, remainder taken from reference TRBV7-6 and TRBJ1-6, is GAGVSQSPRYKVTKRGQDVALRCDPISGHVSLYWYRQALGQGPEFLTYFNYEAQQDKSGLPNDRFSAERPEGSISTLTIQRTEQRDSAMYRCASSSRGAGQNNSPLHFGNGTRLTVT.

The chain links TRBV29-1 to TRBJ1-1; D unclear. Trimming left V 1 base short and J 1 base short, with 10 bases between. Germline CDR1 SQVTM, CDR2 ANQGSEA. The CDR3 sequence is 14 residues long. Written as DNA, the CDR3 is TGCAGCGTTGAAGCCCCCAGACAGAACACTGAAGCTTTCTTT. This gives the protein CSVEAPRQNTEAFF.

The rearrangement uses TRBV9 and TRBJ1-5; D is unresolved. The CDR3 sequence is 15 residues long. V was shortened by 0 bases and J by 0 bases, with 7 bases between the two germline ends. Germline V gene lookup returns CDR1 SGDLS and CDR2 YYNGEE. The CDR3 reads CASSVGGYSNQPQHF. In nucleotides, the CDR3 is TGTGCCAGCAGCGTAGGAGGTTATAGCAATCAGCCCCAGCATTTT.

About this clone: One end of the junction fails to match germline, which may point to a read error. This rearrangement joins TRBV4-1 to TRBJ1-2; D not resolved. CDR3 length equals 17 residues. Germline-derived CDR1 and CDR2 are MGHRA and YSYEKL. Here the CDR3 DNA reads TGCGCCAGCCTACCAAAACCCCGGCGCGTCAGCATCCCCACTATTTTTTTC. Encoded protein: CASLPKPRRVSIPTIFF.

The chain uses TRBV7-8 and TRBJ2-1; tentatively, D is TRBD2 (6 bases). Deletions cut 4 bases from V and 8 bases from J, with 15 bases between. Looked up from germline, CDR1 is SGHVS and CDR2 is FQNEAQ. CDR3 length: 14 amino acids. In DNA, the CDR3 is TGTGCCAGCAGCTGGGGGGTTACGGGGGATGAGCAGTTCTTC. Protein: CASSWGVTGDEQFF.

The table lists this clone with a count of one. The gene calls are TRBV13 and TRBJ1-6, with 7 bases aligning to TRBD1. Germline trimming cut 0 bases from V and 9 bases from J; bases unmatched to any gene: 14. Germline V CDR1 and CDR2: PRHDT, FYEKMQ (reference sequence). CDR3 length: 18 amino acids. In DNA, the CDR3 is TGTGCCAGCAGCTTAGGAGAGAACAGGGGTTGGGGATTTTCACCCCTCCACTTT. Its protein product is CASSLGENRGWGFSPLHF. Supplemented by reference TRBV13 and TRBJ1-6, the full variable domain reads AAGVIQSPRHLIKEKRETATLKCYPIPRHDTVYWYQQGPGQDPQFLISFYEKMQSDKGSIPDRFSAQQFSDYHSELNMSSLELGDSALYFCASSLGENRGWGFSPLHFGNGTRLTVT.

This clone was seen a handful of times. The chain carries TRBV5-1 and TRBJ1-1, with D maybe TRBD1 (6 bases). The V gene's germline CDR1 is SGHRS and CDR2 YFSETQ. Trimming took 3 bases from V and 1 from J, leaving 13 bases between them. The CDR3 is 15 amino acids. The CDR3: CASSWSQGKNTEAFF. CDR3 bases: TGCGCCAGCAGCTGGTCACAGGGTAAGAACACTGAAGCTTTCTTT.

This sequence joins TRBV2 and TRBJ2-5; 8 bases fit TRBD1. V trimming: 5 bases; J trimming: 3 bases; junction bases outside the gene matches: 8. The CDR3 sequence is 15 residues long. Germline CDR1 is SNHLY and CDR2 is FYNNEI. The chain's CDR3 is CASSTGGSSEETQYF. The CDR3 DNA reads as TGTGCCAGCAGTACAGGGGGAAGTAGCGAAGAGACCCAGTACTTC.

This chain joins TRBV27 and TRBJ1-6, with 8 positions matching TRBD1. CDR3 size: 15 residues. CDR1 is MNHEY, CDR2 SMNVEV, per germline (reference sequence). Trimming took 5 bases from V and 4 from J; bases not matched to a gene: 4. The CDR3 sequence is CASSQRTGYNSPLHF. The CDR3 coding sequence is TGTGCCAGCAGTCAAAGGACAGGGTATAATTCACCCCTCCACTTT.

V is TRBV7-9 and J is TRBJ2-1; 13 bases match TRBD2. Germline V gene data show CDR1 as SEHNR and CDR2 as FQNEAQ (reference sequence). The CDR3 loop spans 15 amino acids. With V trimmed by 4 bases and J by 10 bases, 7 bases remained unmatched. The CDR3 protein is CASSSGLAGAGEQFF. Here the CDR3 DNA reads TGTGCCAGCAGCTCTGGACTAGCGGGGGCGGGGGAGCAGTTCTTC.

The V gene is TRBV27, the J gene TRBJ1-6, with 8 bases aligning to TRBD1. Losses at the gene ends were 5 bases for V and 10 bases for J; bases not matched to a gene: 10. This CDR3 region has 15 residues. Germline values: CDR1 MNHEY, CDR2 SMNVEV (reference sequence). CDR3 sequence (DNA): TGTGCCAGCAGTCCACTGGCGACAGGGGTCTCACCCCTCCACTTT. Residues: CASSPLATGVSPLHF.